These 17 T cell receptor beta chains were sequenced from one sample in a study of CD4+ T cells in melanoma. The assay was immunoSEQ multiplex PCR, and TCRdb's table has in-frame clones only and misses some. The data contain some 19,000 clones, about 77% of them singletons. These TCRs come from a human donor with melanoma.

CDR3 sequence: CTSSRWNPTEAFF. The CDR3 DNA is TGCACCAGCAGTCGGTGGAACCCGACTGAAGCTTTCTTT. V is TRBV1 and J is TRBJ1-1. TRBV1 is shown as a pseudogene. The length of the CDR3 is 13 residues.

In the case of this clone: A junction boundary mismatches the germline segment, possibly from a read error. J is TRBJ2-3 and V is TRBV7-7; D remains unclear. Germline CDR1 is SSHAT and CDR2 is FNYEAQ (reference sequence). The CDR3 consists of 13 residues. For the CDR3, the DNA is TGTGCTAGCAGCCCACTTAGTTCAGATACGCAGTATTTT. Protein: CASSPLSSDTQYF.

In its sample, this clone was seen once. The chain carries TRBV10-3 and TRBJ1-2; D not resolved. From germline, CDR1 is ENHRY and CDR2 SYGVKD. The CDR3 covers 13 residues. V was trimmed by 8 bases and J by 0 bases, leaving 10 bases between them. In DNA, the CDR3 is TGTGCCATCTTTCAACCAGCTAACTATGGCTACACCTTC. This translates into CAIFQPANYGYTF.

This rearrangement joins TRBV5-1 to TRBJ2-1, with D unresolved. The CDR3 covers 13 residues. Germline CDR1 SGHRS, CDR2 YFSETQ. With 5 bases removed from V and 6 bases from J, the gap between germline ends came to 12 bases. CDR3 sequence: CASRDGVSNEQFF. DNA for the CDR3: TGCGCCAGCAGGGATGGGGTGTCCAATGAGCAGTTCTTC.

This chain links TRBV7-2 with TRBJ1-5; TRBD1 aligns across 8 bases. The V and J ends lost 1 base and 2 bases, in that order; junction bases with no gene match: 4. The germline gives CDR1 SGHTA, CDR2 FQGNSA. This CDR3 region has 16 residues. The CDR3 loop is CASSLVGRGRNQPQHF. The CDR3 nucleotides read TGTGCCAGCAGCTTAGTGGGCAGGGGGCGCAATCAGCCCCAGCATTTT.

V usage is TRBV2 and J usage is TRBJ1-6; unclear D gene. V lost 6 bases to trimming and J lost 2 bases, with 14 bases between them. The germline CDR1 and CDR2 sequences are SNHLY and FYNNEI. The CDR3 is 16 amino acids. The CDR3 DNA is TGTGCCAGCAGACCCTCAGGAGCAACCTATAATTCACCCCTCCACTTT. Protein product: CASRPSGATYNSPLHF.

The rearrangement joins TRBV5-4 to TRBJ1-2; a possible D gene is TRBD1 (5 bases). This CDR3 is 14 amino acids long. V shed 2 bases and J shed 4 bases, with 12 bases lying between them. Germline CDR1 and CDR2: SGHNT and YYREEE (reference sequence). The CDR3 here is CASSFGGLSYGYTF. Written as DNA, the CDR3 is TGTGCCAGCAGCTTTGGGGGACTTAGCTATGGCTACACCTTC.

The rearrangement links TRBV6-5 to TRBJ1-1; D might be TRBD1 (6 bases). The V gene lost 5 bases and the J gene lost 5 bases, with 12 bases spanning the gap. Germline CDR1 and CDR2: MNHEY and SVGAGI. The CDR3 length is 13 residues. CDR3 sequence (DNA): TGTGCCAGCAGTCGGGGGCGCCGGACTGAAGCTTTCTTT. This codes for CASSRGRRTEAFF.

This clone was seen a handful of times. This chain links TRBV9 with TRBJ2-6; either TRBD1 or TRBD2 may supply D (5 bases each). Per germline, CDR1 SGDLS and CDR2 YYNGEE. V shed 0 bases and J shed 0 bases, with 13 bases lying between them. This CDR3 spans 18 amino acids. This CDR3 reads CASSVETRGASGANVLTF. CDR3 coding DNA: TGTGCCAGCAGCGTAGAGACGAGGGGAGCCTCTGGGGCCAACGTCCTGACTTTC.

This clone was observed once. The rearrangement uses TRBV10-3 and TRBJ2-1; the match to TRBD1 covers 9 bases. This CDR3 is built from 14 residues. Germline assignment: CDR1 ENHRY and CDR2 SYGVKD. Trimming cost V 4 bases and J 6 bases; bases outside gene matches: 4. CDR3 bases: TGTGCCATCAGTGGACAGACAGGGGGCAATGAGCAGTTCTTC. This gives the protein CAISGQTGGNEQFF.

The J gene is TRBJ2-1, the V gene TRBV27, with D hard to call. CDR3 length: 15 amino acids. V gave up 5 bases and J gave up 0 bases, with 11 bases separating them. Germline CDR1 reads MNHEY; CDR2 reads SMNVEV (reference sequence). The CDR3 sequence: CASSPRTSSYNEQFF. CDR3 DNA sequence: TGTGCCAGCAGTCCGAGGACGAGCTCCTACAATGAGCAGTTCTTC.

This chain uses TRBV14 with TRBJ2-3, with TRBD2 identical over 9 bases. V trimming: 1 base; J trimming: 9 bases; junction bases outside the gene matches: 5. Germline CDR1 SGHDN, CDR2 FVKESK. The CDR3 has 14 amino acids. The DNA for the CDR3 is TGTGCCAGCAGCCAAGGACTAGCGGCCGCCACGCAGTATTTT. Translating it yields CASSQGLAAATQYF.

The rearrangement uses TRBV5-1 and TRBJ1-1; TRBD1 might be the D (6 bases). CDR1 and CDR2 from the germline V gene are SGHRS and YFSETQ. V gave up 5 bases and J gave up 1 base, with 24 bases separating them. This CDR3 has 18 amino acids. Written as DNA, the CDR3 is TGCGCCAGCAGGGGGGCCGGGAAGGGCCGGGTGGAGAACACTGAAGCTTTCTTT. The encoded protein is CASRGAGKGRVENTEAFF.

This clone was found a few times. The chain is built from TRBV14 and TRBJ2-5; tentatively, D is TRBD2 (5 bases). The germline gives CDR1 SGHDN, CDR2 FVKESK. Trimming took 2 bases from V and 5 from J, leaving 12 bases between them. CDR3 length equals 14 residues. The CDR3 here is CASSQSGLQETQYF. CDR3 DNA: TGTGCCAGCAGCCAATCGGGGTTACAGGAGACCCAGTACTTC.

The V gene is TRBV7-6, the J gene TRBJ1-1; D ambiguous. The length of the CDR3 is 13 residues. Germline V gene lookup returns CDR1 SGHVS and CDR2 FNYEAQ. V lost 0 bases to trimming and J lost 1 base, with 3 bases between them. CDR3 residues: CASSLAENTEAFF. CDR3 bases: TGTGCCAGCAGCTTAGCTGAGAACACTGAAGCTTTCTTT.

V is TRBV29-1 and J is TRBJ2-5, with D possibly TRBD2 on 6 matching bases. Germline loops: CDR1 SQVTM, CDR2 ANQGSEA. Trimming cost V 0 bases and J 4 bases, with 6 bases left between them. The CDR3 loop spans 12 amino acids. The CDR3, as DNA: TGCAGCGTTGAAGAGGGGGGAGAGACCCAGTACTTC. Protein: CSVEEGGETQYF.

The V call is TRBV2, the J call TRBJ2-1; a possible D gene is TRBD2 (5 bases). CDR3 length: 13 amino acids. Trimming stripped 3 bases from V and 9 bases from J, with 12 bases between. Germline V gene sequence: CDR1 SNHLY, CDR2 FYNNEI. The CDR3 sequence is CASSEVPRGEQFF. CDR3 bases: TGTGCCAGCAGTGAGGTCCCTCGGGGTGAGCAGTTCTTC.